The entry below gives a single T cell receptor (beta chain) sequence along with its context. The data are from a study of blood T cell repertoires in COVID-19. Turning to the study itself: COVID-19 samples from acute and convalescent phases originated in the United States, Italy and Spain. Sources were T cells, B-cell-depleted T cells, or PBMCs; the material itself was cDNA or gDNA.

Source study methods: Estimated nucleated cell counts came from reference gene primer amplification. The protocol was immunoSEQ multiplex PCR, while the TCRdb copy is restricted to in-frame clones and leaves out a portion. V, J and clone size derive from that table, while D and trimming were established from the DNA sequence. The repertoire includes about 160,000 clones, roughly four fifths of them detected once, and approximately 10% sits in the top ten. Trimming cost V 6 bases and J 2 bases; bases outside gene matches: 10. Germline-derived CDR1 and CDR2 are SQVTM and ANQGSEA. CDR3 length equals 15 residues.

This rearrangement joins TRBV29-1 to TRBJ2-5; 9 nucleotides match TRBD2. Sequencing was carried out using peripheral blood. This clonotype was sampled from a human donor in a cohort sampled during active COVID-19. In nucleotides, the CDR3 is TGCAGCGTGGTAGCGGGAGTGGGGGATCAAGAGACCCAGTACTTC. Translation gives CSVVAGVGDQETQYF. The whole variable domain, remainder taken from reference TRBV29-1 and TRBJ2-5, is SAVISQKPSRDICQRGTSLTIQCQVDSQVTMMFWYRQQPGQSLTLIATANQGSEATYESGFVIDKFPISRPNLTFSTLTVSNMSPEDSSIYLCSVVAGVGDQETQYFGPGTRLLVL.